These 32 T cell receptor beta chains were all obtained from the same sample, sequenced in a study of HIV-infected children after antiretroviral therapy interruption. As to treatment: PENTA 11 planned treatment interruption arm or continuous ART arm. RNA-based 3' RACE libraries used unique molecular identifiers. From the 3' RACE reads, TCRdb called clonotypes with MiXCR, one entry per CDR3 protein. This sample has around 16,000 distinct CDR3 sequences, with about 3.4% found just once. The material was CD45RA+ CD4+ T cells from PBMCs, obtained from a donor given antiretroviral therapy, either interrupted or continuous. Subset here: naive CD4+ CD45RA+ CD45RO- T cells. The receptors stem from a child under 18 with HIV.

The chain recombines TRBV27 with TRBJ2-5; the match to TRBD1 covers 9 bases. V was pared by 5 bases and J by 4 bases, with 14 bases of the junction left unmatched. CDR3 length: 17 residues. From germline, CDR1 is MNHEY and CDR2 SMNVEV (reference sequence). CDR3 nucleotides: TGTGCCAGCAGTGTCCACTCCGGGACAGGGAGGGGAGAGACCCAGTACTTC. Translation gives CASSVHSGTGRGETQYF.

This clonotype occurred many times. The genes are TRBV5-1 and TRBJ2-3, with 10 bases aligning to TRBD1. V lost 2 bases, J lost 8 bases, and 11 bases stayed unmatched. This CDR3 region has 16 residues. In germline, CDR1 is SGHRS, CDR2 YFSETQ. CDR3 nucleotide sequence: TGCGCCAGCAGCTTAAGACCCGGGACAGGGGAAAGTACGCAGTATTTT. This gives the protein CASSLRPGTGESTQYF.

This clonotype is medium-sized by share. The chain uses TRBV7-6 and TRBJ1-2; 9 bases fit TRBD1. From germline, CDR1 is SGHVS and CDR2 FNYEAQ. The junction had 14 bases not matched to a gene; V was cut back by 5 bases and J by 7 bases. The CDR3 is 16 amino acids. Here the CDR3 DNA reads TGTGCCAGCAGCCAGGGACAGGGCTTGGTGATTCGTGGCTACACCTTC. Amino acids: CASSQGQGLVIRGYTF.

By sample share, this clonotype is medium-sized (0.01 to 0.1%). The CDR3 DNA is TGTGCCAGTATGTTGGACTATGGCTACACCTTC. This translates into CASMLDYGYTF. The rearrangement links TRBV6-1 to TRBJ1-2; D remains ambiguous. The CDR3 length is 11 residues. Between the trimmed V and J ends, which lost 9 bases and 3 bases, there was a span of 8 bases. Germline V gene lookup returns CDR1 MNHNS and CDR2 SASEGT.

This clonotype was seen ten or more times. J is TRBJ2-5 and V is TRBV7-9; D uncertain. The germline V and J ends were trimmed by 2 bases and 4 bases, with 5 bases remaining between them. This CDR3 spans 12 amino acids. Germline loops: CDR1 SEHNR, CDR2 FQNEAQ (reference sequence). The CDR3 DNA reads TGTGCCAGCAGCTTATCGGGAGAGACCCAGTACTTC. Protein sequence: CASSLSGETQYF.

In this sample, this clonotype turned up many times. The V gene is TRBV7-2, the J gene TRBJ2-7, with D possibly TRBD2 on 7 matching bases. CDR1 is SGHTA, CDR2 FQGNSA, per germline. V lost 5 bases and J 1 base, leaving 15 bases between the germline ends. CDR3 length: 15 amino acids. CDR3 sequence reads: CASSRRGRGSYEQYF. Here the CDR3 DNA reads TGTGCCAGCAGCAGACGGGGGAGGGGGTCCTACGAGCAGTACTTC.

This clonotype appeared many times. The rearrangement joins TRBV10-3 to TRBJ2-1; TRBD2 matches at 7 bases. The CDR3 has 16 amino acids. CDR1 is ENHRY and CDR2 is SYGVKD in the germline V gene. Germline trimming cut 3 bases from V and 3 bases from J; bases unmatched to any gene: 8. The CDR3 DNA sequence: TGTGCCATCAGTGATTTAGGGCTAGCGGTCTACAATGAGCAGTTCTTC. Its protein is CAISDLGLAVYNEQFF.

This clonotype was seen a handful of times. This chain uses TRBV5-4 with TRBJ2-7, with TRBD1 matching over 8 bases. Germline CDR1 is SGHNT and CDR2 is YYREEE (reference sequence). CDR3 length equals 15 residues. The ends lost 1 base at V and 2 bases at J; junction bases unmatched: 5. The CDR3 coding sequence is TGTGCCAGCAGCTTGAGGACAGGGAACCCCTACGAGCAGTACTTC. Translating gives CASSLRTGNPYEQYF. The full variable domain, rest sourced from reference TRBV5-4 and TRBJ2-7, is ETGVTQSPTHLIKTRGQQVTLRCSSQSGHNTVSWYQQALGQGPQFIFQYYREEENGRGNFPPRFSGLQFPNYSSELNVNALELDDSALYLCASSLRTGNPYEQYFGPGTRLTVT.

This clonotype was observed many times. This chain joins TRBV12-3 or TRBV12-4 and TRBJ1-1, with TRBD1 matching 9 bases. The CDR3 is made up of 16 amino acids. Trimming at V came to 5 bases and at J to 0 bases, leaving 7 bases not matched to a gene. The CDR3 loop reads CASSLWTGEVNTEAFF. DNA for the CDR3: TGTGCCAGCAGTCTTTGGACAGGGGAGGTGAACACTGAAGCTTTCTTT.

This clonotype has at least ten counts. The CDR3 nucleotides are TGTGCCAGCAGCCCCGCCCGGGACAGGGTATTATCGAATCAGCCCCAGCATTTT. Amino acids: CASSPARDRVLSNQPQHF. This chain links TRBV7-8 with TRBJ1-5; TRBD1 matches 9 bases. Germline assignment: CDR1 SGHVS and CDR2 FQNEAQ. The V gene end was trimmed by 5 bases and the J gene end by 4 bases; junction bases not matched to a gene: 15. The CDR3 sequence is 18 residues long.

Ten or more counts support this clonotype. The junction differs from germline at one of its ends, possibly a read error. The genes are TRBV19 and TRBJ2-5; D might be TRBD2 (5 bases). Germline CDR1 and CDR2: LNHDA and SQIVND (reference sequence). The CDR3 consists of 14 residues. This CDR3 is CASSMTGNQDTQYF. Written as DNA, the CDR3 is TGTGCCAGCAGTATGACCGGGAACCAAGACACCCAGTACTTT.

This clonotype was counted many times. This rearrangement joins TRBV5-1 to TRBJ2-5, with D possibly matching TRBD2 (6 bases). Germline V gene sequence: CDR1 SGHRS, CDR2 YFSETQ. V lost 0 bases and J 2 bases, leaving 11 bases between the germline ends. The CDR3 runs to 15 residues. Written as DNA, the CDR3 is TGCGCCAGCAGCTTGGTCGGGAGCCAGCAAGAGACCCAGTACTTC. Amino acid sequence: CASSLVGSQQETQYF.

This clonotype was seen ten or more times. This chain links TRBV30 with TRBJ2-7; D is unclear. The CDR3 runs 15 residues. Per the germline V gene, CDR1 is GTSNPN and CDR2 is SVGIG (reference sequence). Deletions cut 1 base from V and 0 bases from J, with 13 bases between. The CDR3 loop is CAWSGAKGSSYEQYF. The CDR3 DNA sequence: TGTGCCTGGAGTGGCGCGAAGGGAAGCTCCTACGAGCAGTACTTC. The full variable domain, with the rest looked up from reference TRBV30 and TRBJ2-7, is SQTIHQWPATLVQPVGSPLSLECTVEGTSNPNLYWYRQAAGRGLQLLFYSVGIGQISSEVPQNLSASRPQDRQFILSSKKLLLSDSGFYLCAWSGAKGSSYEQYFGPGTRLTVT.

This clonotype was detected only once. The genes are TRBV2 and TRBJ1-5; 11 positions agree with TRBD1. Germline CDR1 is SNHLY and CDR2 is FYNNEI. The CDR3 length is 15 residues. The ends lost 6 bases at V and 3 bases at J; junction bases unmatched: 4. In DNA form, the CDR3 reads TGTGCCAGCAGCCGGGACAGGGGGTCCAATCAGCCCCAGCATTTT. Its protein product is CASSRDRGSNQPQHF. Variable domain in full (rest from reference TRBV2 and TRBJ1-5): EPEVTQTPSHQVTQMGQEVILRCVPISNHLYFYWYRQILGQKVEFLVSFYNNEISEKSEIFDDQFSVERPDGSNFTLKIRSTKLEDSAMYFCASSRDRGSNQPQHFGDGTRLSIL.

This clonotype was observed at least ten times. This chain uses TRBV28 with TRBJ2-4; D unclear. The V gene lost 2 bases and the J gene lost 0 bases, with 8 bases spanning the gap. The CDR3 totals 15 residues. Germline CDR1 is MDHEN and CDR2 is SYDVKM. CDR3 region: CASSLRLLAKNIQYF. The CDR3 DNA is TGTGCCAGCAGTTTAAGGCTTTTAGCCAAAAACATTCAGTACTTC.

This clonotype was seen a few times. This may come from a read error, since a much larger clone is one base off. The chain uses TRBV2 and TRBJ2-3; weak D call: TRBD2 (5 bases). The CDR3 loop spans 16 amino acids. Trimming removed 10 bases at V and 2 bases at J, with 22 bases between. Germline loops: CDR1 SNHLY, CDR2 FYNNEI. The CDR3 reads CANSGGLGLFTDTQYF. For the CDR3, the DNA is TGTGCCAACAGCGGAGGACTCGGCCTCTTCACAGATACGCAGTATTTT.

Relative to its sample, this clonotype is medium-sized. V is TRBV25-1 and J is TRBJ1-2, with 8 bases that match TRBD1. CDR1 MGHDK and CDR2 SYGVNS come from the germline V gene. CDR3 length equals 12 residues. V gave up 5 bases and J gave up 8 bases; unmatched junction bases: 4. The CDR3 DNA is TGTGCCAGCAGTAAACAGGGGGACGGCTACACCTTC. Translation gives CASSKQGDGYTF.

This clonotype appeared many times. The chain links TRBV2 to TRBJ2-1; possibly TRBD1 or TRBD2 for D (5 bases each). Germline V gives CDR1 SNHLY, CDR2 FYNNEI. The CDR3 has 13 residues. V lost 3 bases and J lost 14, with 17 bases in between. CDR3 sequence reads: CASSDEGTVREFF. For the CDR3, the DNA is TGTGCCAGCAGTGATGAGGGGACCGTAAGGGAGTTCTTC.

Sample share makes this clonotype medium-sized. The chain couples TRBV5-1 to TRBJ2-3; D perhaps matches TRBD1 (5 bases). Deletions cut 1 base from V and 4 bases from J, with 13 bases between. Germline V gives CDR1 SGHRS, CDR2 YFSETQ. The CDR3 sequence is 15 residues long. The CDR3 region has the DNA TGCGCCAGCAGCTTGATAGGACACGACTCAGATACGCAGTATTTT. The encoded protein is CASSLIGHDSDTQYF.

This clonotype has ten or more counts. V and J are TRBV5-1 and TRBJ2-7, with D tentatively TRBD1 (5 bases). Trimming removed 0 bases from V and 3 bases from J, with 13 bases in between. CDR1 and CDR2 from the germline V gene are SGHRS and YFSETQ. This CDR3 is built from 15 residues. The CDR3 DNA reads TGCGCCAGCAGCTTGGATACAGGTAACGACTACGAGCAGTACTTC. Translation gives CASSLDTGNDYEQYF.

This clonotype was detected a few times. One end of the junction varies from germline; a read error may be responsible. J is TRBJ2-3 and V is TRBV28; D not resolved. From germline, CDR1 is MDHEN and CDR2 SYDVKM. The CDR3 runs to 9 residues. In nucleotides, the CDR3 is TGTGCTAGCAGTCCGACGCTGTATTTT. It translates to CASSPTLYF. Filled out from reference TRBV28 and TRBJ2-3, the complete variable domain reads DVKVTQSSRYLVKRTGEKVFLECVQDMDHENMFWYRQDPGLGLRLIYFSYDVKMKEKGDIPEGYSVSREKKERFSLILESASTNQTSMYLCASSPTLYFGPGTRLTVL.

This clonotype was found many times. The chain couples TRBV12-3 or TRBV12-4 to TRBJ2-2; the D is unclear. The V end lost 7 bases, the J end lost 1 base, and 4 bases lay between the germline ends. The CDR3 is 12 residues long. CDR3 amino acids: CASKKNTGELFF. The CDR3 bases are TGTGCCAGCAAAAAGAACACCGGGGAGCTGTTTTTT.

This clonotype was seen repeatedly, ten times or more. The CDR3 DNA sequence: TGTGCCACTATGGGGGGGGCCGGGGTTAATGAGCAGTTCTTC. Its protein is CATMGGAGVNEQFF. This chain uses TRBV15 with TRBJ2-1; D perhaps matches TRBD2 (7 bases). Germline assignment: CDR1 LNHNV and CDR2 YYDKDF (reference sequence). Trimming took off 9 bases at V and 7 bases at J, with 19 bases between the two ends. The CDR3 spans 14 residues.

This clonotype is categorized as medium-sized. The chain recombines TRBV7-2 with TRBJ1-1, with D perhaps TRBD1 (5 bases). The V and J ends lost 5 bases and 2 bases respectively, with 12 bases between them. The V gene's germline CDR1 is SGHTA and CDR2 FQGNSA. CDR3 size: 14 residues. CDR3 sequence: CASSLGHVNTEAFF. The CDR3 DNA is TGTGCCAGCAGCCTTGGACACGTCAACACTGAAGCTTTCTTT.

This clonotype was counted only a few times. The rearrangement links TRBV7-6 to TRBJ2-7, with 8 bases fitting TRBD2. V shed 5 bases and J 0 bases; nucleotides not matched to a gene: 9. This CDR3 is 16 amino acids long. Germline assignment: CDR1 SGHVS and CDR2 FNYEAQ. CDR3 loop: CASSRQLAVSSYEQYF. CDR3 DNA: TGTGCCAGCAGCCGACAACTAGCGGTGAGCTCCTACGAGCAGTACTTC.

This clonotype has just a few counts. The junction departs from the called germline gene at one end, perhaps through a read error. This CDR3 is CASSPDSTPYNEQFF. CDR3 coding DNA: TGTGCTAGCTCACCTGACTCAACTCCCTACAATGAGCAGTTCTTC. J is TRBJ2-1 and V is TRBV18; no reliable D call. The CDR3 runs to 15 residues. CDR1 KGHSH and CDR2 LQKENI come from the germline V gene.

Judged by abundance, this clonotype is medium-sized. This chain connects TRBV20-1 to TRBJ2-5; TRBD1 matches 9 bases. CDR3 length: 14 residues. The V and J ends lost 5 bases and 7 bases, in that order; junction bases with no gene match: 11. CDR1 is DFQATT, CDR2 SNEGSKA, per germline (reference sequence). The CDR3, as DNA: TGCAGTGCTTCAAGGGGGGGACAGGGAAGGACCCAGTACTTC. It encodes CSASRGGQGRTQYF.

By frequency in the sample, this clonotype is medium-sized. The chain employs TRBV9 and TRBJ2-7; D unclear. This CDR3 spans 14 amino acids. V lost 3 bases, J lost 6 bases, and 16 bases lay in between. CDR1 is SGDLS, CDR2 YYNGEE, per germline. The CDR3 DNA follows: TGTGCCAGCAGCGCCGCCGGCCGGAACCGCGAGCAGTACTTC. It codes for CASSAAGRNREQYF.

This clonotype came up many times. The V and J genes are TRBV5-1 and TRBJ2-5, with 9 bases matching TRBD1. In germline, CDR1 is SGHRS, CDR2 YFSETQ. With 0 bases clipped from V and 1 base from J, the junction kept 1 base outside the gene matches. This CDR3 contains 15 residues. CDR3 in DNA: TGCGCCAGCAGCTTGGAACAGGGGGCCCAAGAGACCCAGTACTTC. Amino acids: CASSLEQGAQETQYF.

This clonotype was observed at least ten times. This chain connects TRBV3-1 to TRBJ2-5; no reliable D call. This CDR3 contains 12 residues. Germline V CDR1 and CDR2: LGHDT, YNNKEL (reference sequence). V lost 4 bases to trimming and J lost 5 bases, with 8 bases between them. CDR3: CASSPYDETQYF. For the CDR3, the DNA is TGTGCCAGCAGCCCCTATGATGAGACCCAGTACTTC.

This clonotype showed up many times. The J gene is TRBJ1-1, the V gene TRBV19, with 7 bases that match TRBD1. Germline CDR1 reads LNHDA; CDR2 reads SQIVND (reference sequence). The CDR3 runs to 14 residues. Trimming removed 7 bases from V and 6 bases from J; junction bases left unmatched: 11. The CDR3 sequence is CASKSTGQVAEAFF. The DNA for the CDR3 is TGTGCCAGTAAGAGTACAGGACAGGTGGCTGAAGCTTTCTTT. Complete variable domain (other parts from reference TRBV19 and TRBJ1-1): DGGITQSPKYLFRKEGQNVTLSCEQNLNHDAMYWYRQDPGQGLRLIYYSQIVNDFQKGDIAEGYSVSREKKESFPLTVTSAQKNPTAFYLCASKSTGQVAEAFFGQGTRLTVV.

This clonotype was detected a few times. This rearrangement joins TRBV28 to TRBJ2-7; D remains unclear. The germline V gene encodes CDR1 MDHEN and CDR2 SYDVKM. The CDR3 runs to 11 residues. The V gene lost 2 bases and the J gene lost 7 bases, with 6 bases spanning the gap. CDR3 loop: CASSLLGEQYF. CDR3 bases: TGTGCCAGCAGTTTACTGGGAGAGCAGTACTTC. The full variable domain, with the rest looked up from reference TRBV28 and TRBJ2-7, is DVKVTQSSRYLVKRTGEKVFLECVQDMDHENMFWYRQDPGLGLRLIYFSYDVKMKEKGDIPEGYSVSREKKERFSLILESASTNQTSMYLCASSLLGEQYFGPGTRLTVT.